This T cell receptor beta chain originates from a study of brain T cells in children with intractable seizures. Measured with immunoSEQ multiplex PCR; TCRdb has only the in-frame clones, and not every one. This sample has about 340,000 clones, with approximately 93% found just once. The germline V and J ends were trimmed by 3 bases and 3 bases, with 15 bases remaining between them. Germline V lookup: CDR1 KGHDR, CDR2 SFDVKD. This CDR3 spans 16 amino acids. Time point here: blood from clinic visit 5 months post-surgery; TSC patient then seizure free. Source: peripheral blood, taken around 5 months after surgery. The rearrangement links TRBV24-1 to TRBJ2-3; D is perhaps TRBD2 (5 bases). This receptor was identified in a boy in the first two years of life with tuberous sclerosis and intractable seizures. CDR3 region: CATSDIGEPRTDTQYF. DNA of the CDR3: TGTGCCACCAGTGATATCGGGGAGCCCCGAACAGATACGCAGTATTTT.